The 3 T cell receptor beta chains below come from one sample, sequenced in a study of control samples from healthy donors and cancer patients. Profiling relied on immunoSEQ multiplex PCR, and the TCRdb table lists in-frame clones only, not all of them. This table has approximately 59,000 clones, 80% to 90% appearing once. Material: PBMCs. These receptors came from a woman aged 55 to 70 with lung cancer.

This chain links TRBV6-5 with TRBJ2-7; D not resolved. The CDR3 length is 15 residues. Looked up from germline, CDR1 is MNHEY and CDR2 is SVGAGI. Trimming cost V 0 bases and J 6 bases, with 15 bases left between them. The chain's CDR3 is CASSYSRANRPEQYF. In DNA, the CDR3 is TGTGCCAGCAGTTACTCCCGGGCCAACCGCCCCGAGCAGTACTTC.

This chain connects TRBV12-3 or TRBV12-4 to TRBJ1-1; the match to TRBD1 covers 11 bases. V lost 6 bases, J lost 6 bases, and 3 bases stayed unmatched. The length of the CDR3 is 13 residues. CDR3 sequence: CASRRGQGAEAFF. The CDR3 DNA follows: TGTGCCAGCAGACGGGGACAGGGGGCTGAAGCTTTCTTT.

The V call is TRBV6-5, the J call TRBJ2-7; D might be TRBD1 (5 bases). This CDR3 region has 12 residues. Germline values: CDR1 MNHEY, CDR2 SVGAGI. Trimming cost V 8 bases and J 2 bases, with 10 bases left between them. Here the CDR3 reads CASGLGAYEQYF. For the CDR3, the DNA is TGTGCCAGCGGGCTAGGGGCCTACGAGCAGTACTTC.